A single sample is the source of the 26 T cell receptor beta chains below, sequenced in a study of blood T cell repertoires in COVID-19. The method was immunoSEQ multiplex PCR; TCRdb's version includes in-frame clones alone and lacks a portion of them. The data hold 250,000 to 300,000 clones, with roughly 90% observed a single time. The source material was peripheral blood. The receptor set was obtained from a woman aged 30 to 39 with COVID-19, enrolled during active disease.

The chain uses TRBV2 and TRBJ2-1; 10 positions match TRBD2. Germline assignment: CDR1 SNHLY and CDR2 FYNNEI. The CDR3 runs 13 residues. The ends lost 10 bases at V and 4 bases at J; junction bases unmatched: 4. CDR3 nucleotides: TGTGCCACCCGGACTAGCGGTTACAATGAGCAGTTCTTC. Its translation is CATRTSGYNEQFF.

The CDR3 protein is CASTLTGRIGGYTF. In DNA form, the CDR3 reads TGTGCCAGCACCCTGACAGGGAGGATCGGCGGCTACACCTTC. V and J are TRBV28 and TRBJ1-2, with 7 bases fitting TRBD1. This CDR3 comprises 14 residues. V was clipped by 7 bases and J by 8 bases; unmatched bases: 13. CDR1 and CDR2 (germline): MDHEN, SYDVKM.

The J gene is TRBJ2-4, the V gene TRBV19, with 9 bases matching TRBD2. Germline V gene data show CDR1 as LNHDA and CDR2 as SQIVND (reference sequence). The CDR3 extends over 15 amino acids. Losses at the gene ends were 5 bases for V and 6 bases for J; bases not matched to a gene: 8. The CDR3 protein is CASSSIAGEINIQYF. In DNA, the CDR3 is TGTGCCAGTAGTTCCATAGCGGGAGAAATAAACATTCAGTACTTC.

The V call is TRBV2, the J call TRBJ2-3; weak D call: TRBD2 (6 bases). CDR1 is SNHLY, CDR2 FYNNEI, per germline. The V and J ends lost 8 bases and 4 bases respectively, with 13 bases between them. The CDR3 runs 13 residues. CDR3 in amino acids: CASGRLVSDTQYF. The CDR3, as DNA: TGTGCCAGCGGGAGACTAGTCTCAGATACGCAGTATTTT.

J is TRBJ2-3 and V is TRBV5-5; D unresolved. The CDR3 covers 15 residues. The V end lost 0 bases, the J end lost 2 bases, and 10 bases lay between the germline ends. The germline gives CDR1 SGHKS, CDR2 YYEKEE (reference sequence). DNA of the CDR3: TGTGCCAGCAGCTTGGCAGACTCGCACACAGATACGCAGTATTTT. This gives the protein CASSLADSHTDTQYF.

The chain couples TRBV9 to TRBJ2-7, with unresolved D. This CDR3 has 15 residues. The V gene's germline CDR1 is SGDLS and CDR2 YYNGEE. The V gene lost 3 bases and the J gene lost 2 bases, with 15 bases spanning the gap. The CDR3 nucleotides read TGTGCCAGCAGCGCTAGTCCCACCCCTACCTACGAGCAGTACTTC. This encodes CASSASPTPTYEQYF.

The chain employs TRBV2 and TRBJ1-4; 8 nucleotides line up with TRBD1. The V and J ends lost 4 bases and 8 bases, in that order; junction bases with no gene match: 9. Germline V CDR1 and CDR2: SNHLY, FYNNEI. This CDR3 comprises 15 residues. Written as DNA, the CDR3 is TGTGCCAGCAGTGGCCAGGGGGCAGTCGGGGAAAAACTGTTTTTT. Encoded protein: CASSGQGAVGEKLFF.

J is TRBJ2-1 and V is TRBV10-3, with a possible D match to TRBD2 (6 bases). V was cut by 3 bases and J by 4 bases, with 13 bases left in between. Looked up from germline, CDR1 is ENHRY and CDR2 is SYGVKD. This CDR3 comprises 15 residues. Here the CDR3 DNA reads TGTGCCATCAGTGAACGGGCGGGGATATACAATGAGCAGTTCTTC. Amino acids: CAISERAGIYNEQFF.

The CDR3: CATSRGSGRASYNEQFF. CDR3 bases: TGTGCCACCAGCAGGGGTAGCGGGAGGGCATCCTACAATGAGCAGTTCTTC. The rearrangement uses TRBV15 and TRBJ2-1, with 11 bases identical to TRBD2. J was trimmed by 1 base and V by 3 bases; bases with no gene match: 5. CDR1 is LNHNV, CDR2 YYDKDF, per germline (reference sequence). CDR3 size: 17 residues.

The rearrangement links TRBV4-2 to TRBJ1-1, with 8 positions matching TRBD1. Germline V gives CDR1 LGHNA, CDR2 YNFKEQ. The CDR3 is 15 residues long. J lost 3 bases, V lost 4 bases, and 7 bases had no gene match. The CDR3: CASSPRTGRDTEAFF. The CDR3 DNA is TGTGCCAGCAGCCCGCGGACAGGGAGGGACACTGAAGCTTTCTTT.

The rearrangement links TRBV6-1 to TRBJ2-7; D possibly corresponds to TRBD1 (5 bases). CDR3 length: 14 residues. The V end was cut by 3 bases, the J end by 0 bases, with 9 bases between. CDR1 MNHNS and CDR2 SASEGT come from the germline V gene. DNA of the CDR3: TGTGCCAGCAGTGAGAGACAGAACTCCTACGAGCAGTACTTC. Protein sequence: CASSERQNSYEQYF.

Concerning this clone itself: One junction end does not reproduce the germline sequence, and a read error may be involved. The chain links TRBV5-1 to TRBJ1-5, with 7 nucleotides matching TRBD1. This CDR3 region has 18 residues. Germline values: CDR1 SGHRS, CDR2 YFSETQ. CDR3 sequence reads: CARSPGGGQGVSNQPQHF. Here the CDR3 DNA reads TGCGCCCGCAGCCCCGGGGGGGGGCAGGGGGTAAGCAATCAGCCCCAGCATTTT.

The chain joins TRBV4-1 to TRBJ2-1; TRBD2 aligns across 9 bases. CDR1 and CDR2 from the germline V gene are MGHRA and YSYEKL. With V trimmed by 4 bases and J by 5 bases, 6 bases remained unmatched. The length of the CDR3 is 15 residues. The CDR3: CASSRNSGSHNEQFF. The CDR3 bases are TGCGCCAGCAGCCGGAATAGCGGGAGTCACAATGAGCAGTTCTTC.

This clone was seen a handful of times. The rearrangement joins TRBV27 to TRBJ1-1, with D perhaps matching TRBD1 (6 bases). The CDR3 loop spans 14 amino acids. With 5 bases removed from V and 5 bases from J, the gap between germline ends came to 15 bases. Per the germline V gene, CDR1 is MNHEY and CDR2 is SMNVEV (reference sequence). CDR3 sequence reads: CASSKDSVRTEAFF. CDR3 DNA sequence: TGTGCCAGCAGTAAGGACAGTGTGCGAACTGAAGCTTTCTTT.

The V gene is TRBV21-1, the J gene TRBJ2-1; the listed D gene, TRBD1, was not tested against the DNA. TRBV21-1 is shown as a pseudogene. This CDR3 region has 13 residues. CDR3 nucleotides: TGTGCCAGCAGCACCCAGGGATACAATGAGCAGTTCTTC. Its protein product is CASSTQGYNEQFF.

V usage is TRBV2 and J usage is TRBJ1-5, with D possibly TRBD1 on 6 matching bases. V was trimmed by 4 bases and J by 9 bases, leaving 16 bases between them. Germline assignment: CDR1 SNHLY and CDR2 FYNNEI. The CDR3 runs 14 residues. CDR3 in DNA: TGTGCCAGCAGTGTCTACAGGGAGCAGGCGCCCCAGCATTTT. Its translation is CASSVYREQAPQHF.

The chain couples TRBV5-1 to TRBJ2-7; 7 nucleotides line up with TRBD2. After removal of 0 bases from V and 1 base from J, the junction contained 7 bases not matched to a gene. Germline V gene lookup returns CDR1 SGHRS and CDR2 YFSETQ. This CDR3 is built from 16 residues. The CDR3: CASSLAWPSGSYEQYF. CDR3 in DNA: TGCGCCAGCAGCTTGGCTTGGCCTAGCGGATCCTACGAGCAGTACTTC. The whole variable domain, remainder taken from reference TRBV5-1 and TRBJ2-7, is KAGVTQTPRYLIKTRGQQVTLSCSPISGHRSVSWYQQTPGQGLQFLFEYFSETQRNKGNFPGRFSGRQFSNSRSEMNVSTLELGDSALYLCASSLAWPSGSYEQYFGPGTRLTVT.

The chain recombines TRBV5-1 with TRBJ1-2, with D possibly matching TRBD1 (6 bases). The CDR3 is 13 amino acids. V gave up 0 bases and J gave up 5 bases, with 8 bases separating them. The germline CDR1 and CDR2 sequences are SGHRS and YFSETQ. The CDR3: CASSLDRVYGYTF. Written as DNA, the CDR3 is TGCGCCAGCAGCTTGGACAGGGTGTATGGCTACACCTTC.

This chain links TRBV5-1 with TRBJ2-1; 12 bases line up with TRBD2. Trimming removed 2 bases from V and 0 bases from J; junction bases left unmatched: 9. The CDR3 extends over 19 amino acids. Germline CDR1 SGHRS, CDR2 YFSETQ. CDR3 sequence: CASSLGTSGPKSSYNEQFF. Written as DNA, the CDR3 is TGCGCCAGCAGCTTAGGGACTAGCGGGCCCAAGAGCTCCTACAATGAGCAGTTCTTC.

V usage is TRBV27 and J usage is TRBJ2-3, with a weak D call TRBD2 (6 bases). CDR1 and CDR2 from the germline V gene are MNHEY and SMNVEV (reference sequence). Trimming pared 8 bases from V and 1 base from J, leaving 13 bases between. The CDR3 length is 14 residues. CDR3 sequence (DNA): TGTGCCAGCTCGACTTGGGGGGGCACAGATACGCAGTATTTT. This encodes CASSTWGGTDTQYF.

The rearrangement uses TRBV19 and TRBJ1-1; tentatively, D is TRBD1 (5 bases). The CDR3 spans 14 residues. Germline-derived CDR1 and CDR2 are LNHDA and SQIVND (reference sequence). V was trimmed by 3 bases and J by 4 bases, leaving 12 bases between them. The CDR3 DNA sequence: TGTGCCAGTAGTATCGGGTCGGGGGGCACTGAAGCTTTCTTT. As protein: CASSIGSGGTEAFF. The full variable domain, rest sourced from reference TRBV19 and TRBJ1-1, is DGGITQSPKYLFRKEGQNVTLSCEQNLNHDAMYWYRQDPGQGLRLIYYSQIVNDFQKGDIAEGYSVSREKKESFPLTVTSAQKNPTAFYLCASSIGSGGTEAFFGQGTRLTVV.

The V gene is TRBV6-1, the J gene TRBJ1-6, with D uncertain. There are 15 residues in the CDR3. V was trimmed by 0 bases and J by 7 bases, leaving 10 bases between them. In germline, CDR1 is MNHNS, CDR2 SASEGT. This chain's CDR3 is CASSEALRGNSPLHF. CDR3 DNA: TGTGCCAGCAGTGAAGCGCTTCGGGGAAATTCACCCCTCCACTTT.

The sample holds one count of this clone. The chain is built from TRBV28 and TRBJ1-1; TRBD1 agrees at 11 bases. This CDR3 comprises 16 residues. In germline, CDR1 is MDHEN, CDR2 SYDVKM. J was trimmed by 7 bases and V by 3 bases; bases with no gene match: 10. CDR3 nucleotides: TGTGCCAGCAGTTTTGCCGGACAGGGGGCGCATGTTGAAGCTTTCTTT. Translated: CASSFAGQGAHVEAFF.

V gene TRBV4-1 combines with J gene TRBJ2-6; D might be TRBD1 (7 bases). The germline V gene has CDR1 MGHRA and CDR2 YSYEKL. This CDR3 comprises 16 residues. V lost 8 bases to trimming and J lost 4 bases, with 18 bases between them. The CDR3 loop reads CASRAQGGFGANVLTF. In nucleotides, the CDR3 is TGCGCCAGCCGGGCCCAGGGGGGATTCGGGGCCAACGTCCTGACTTTC.

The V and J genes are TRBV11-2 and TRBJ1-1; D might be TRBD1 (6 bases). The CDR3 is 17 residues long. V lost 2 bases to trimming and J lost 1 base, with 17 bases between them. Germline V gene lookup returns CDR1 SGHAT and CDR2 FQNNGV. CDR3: CASSLSLLDRPNTEAFF. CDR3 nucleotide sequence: TGTGCCAGCAGCTTATCATTACTCGACAGGCCGAACACTGAAGCTTTCTTT. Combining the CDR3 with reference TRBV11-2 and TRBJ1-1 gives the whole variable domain EAGVAQSPRYKIIEKRQSVAFWCNPISGHATLYWYQQILGQGPKLLIQFQNNGVVDDSQLPKDRFSAERLKGVDSTLKIQPAKLEDSAVYLCASSLSLLDRPNTEAFFGQGTRLTVV.

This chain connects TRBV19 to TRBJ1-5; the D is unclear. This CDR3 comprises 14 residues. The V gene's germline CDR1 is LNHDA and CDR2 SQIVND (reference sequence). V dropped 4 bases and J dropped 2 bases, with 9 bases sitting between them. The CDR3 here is CASSTLSGNQPQHF. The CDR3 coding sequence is TGTGCCAGTAGTACCCTCAGTGGCAATCAGCCCCAGCATTTT.